The entry below gives a single T cell receptor beta chain sequence along with its context. Per the original data handling: The assay estimated nucleated cells by amplifying reference gene primers. The data were produced by immunoSEQ multiplex PCR, yet TCRdb's version contains in-frame clones alone and is incomplete. D and trimming come from the DNA, and the V and J calls and clone size come from that table. The repertoire holds about 110,000 clones, with approximately 78% as singletons. The source of the sample is a study of blood T cell repertoires in COVID-19. Across the whole study: There were acute and convalescent COVID-19 samples, and they came from the United States, Italy and Spain. T cells, B-cell-depleted T cells, or PBMCs supplied cDNA or gDNA.

The length of the CDR3 is 16 residues. The junction had 5 bases not matched to a gene; V was cut back by 2 bases and J by 0 bases. Germline-derived CDR1 and CDR2 are MNHEY and SVGEGT. The chain carries TRBV6-2 or TRBV6-3 and TRBJ2-3; 7 bases match TRBD1. The TCR originated in a man in his 70s with acute or convalescent COVID-19. Sequenced input: peripheral blood. The CDR3 loop reads CASSYAGTVSTDTQYF. In nucleotides, the CDR3 is TGTGCCAGCAGTTACGCCGGGACAGTTAGCACAGATACGCAGTATTTT.